One sample yielded the 14 T cell receptor beta chains listed below, sequenced in a study of vaccination effects on CD4 cells after COVID-19. What these receptors recognize is not known. Under the ViraFEST assay, PBMC were stimulated with viral peptide pools so that antigen-specific CD4+ T cells expanded. Sequencing was performed afterwards. With nine to eleven days of culture completed, CD4+ T cells were isolated. Documented for the person is a PCR-confirmed SARS-CoV-2 infection occurring between March and December 2020. This table comes from immunoSEQ multiplex PCR, and its TCRdb copy is limited to in-frame clones, with some not included. Here the sample spans some 38,000 clones, about three quarters being singletons. The material sequenced was CD4+ T cells from PBMCs cultured with HCoV-NL63 spike peptides, taken before COVID-19 vaccination. Receptor source: a human donor who had a prior SARS-CoV-2 infection.

The chain links TRBV4-3 to TRBJ2-7, with a possible D match to TRBD2 (5 bases). The CDR3 totals 14 residues. The V end was cut by 1 base, the J end by 3 bases, with 10 bases between. Germline V gene data show CDR1 as LGHNA and CDR2 as YSLEER. In DNA form, the CDR3 reads TGCGCCAGCAGCCAAGGGGGAGACGGCTACGAGCAGTACTTC. Its translation: CASSQGGDGYEQYF.

This chain links TRBV5-1 with TRBJ2-1; TRBD2 agrees at 8 bases. The CDR3 is 15 residues long. Germline CDR1 SGHRS, CDR2 YFSETQ. V was clipped by 0 bases and J by 2 bases; unmatched bases: 1. The CDR3 here is CASSLVRGAYNEQFF. CDR3 sequence (DNA): TGCGCCAGCAGCTTGGTGCGGGGGGCCTACAATGAGCAGTTCTTC.

V gene TRBV5-4 combines with J gene TRBJ1-2, with 7 bases that match TRBD1. The CDR3 runs 15 residues. Germline trimming cut 0 bases from V and 7 bases from J; bases unmatched to any gene: 9. CDR1 and CDR2 (germline): SGHNT, YYREEE (reference sequence). In nucleotides, the CDR3 is TGTGCCAGCAGCTTGGTTGAGGGGGCAGGAGGTGGCTACACCTTC. It codes for CASSLVEGAGGGYTF.

This clone came up a few times. This chain joins TRBV5-1 and TRBJ2-1, with D possibly being TRBD1 or TRBD2 (6 bases each). CDR3 size: 16 residues. V was shortened by 1 base and J by 3 bases, with 14 bases between the two germline ends. Germline values: CDR1 SGHRS, CDR2 YFSETQ. CDR3 amino acids: CASSLIPGADYNEQFF. CDR3 nucleotide sequence: TGCGCCAGCAGCTTGATTCCGGGGGCAGACTACAATGAGCAGTTCTTC. Full variable domain (rest looked up from reference TRBV5-1 and TRBJ2-1): KAGVTQTPRYLIKTRGQQVTLSCSPISGHRSVSWYQQTPGQGLQFLFEYFSETQRNKGNFPGRFSGRQFSNSRSEMNVSTLELGDSALYLCASSLIPGADYNEQFFGPGTRLTVL.

The chain employs TRBV6-5 and TRBJ1-4; 11 positions match TRBD1. The CDR3 sequence is 14 residues long. Germline V gene data show CDR1 as MNHEY and CDR2 as SVGAGI. Trimming removed 5 bases from V and 8 bases from J; junction bases left unmatched: 4. The CDR3 nucleotides read TGTGCCAGCAGTCGAGGGACAGGGGGGGAAAAACTGTTTTTT. Protein sequence: CASSRGTGGEKLFF.

This clone was seen a few times. This chain connects TRBV5-1 to TRBJ1-4, with D possibly being TRBD1 (6 bases). The CDR3 contains 15 residues. The germline V gene has CDR1 SGHRS and CDR2 YFSETQ. V was cut by 1 base and J by 5 bases, with 12 bases left in between. The CDR3 coding sequence is TGCGCCAGCAGCTTGATCGGGACACGCAATGAAAAACTGTTTTTT. Residues: CASSLIGTRNEKLFF.

The DNA of the CDR3 is TGTGCCAGCAACGAACAGGGGATGAACACTGAAGCTTTCTTT. Translating gives CASNEQGMNTEAFF. This chain links TRBV2 with TRBJ1-1; TRBD1 matches at 7 bases. The CDR3 totals 14 residues. The V gene end was trimmed by 7 bases and the J gene end by 0 bases; junction bases not matched to a gene: 5. Germline V gene lookup returns CDR1 SNHLY and CDR2 FYNNEI.

This chain uses TRBV12-3 or TRBV12-4 with TRBJ2-5, with 9 bases matching TRBD1. The V and J ends lost 5 bases and 3 bases, in that order; junction bases with no gene match: 1. The CDR3 totals 13 residues. The CDR3 here is CASSGQGKETQYF. The CDR3 DNA follows: TGTGCCAGCAGTGGACAGGGGAAAGAGACCCAGTACTTC.

The CDR3 here is CASSNTGGTEAFF. Here the CDR3 DNA reads TGTGCCAGCAGTAATACAGGGGGCACTGAAGCTTTCTTT. The genes are TRBV6-5 and TRBJ1-1, with 8 bases lining up with TRBD1. V lost 5 bases to trimming and J lost 4 bases; unmatched junction nucleotides: 3. This CDR3 contains 13 residues. CDR1 and CDR2 from the germline V gene are MNHEY and SVGAGI.

The chain joins TRBV2 to TRBJ1-2, with D possibly being TRBD1 (5 bases). The V gene's germline CDR1 is SNHLY and CDR2 FYNNEI. This CDR3 is built from 12 residues. Trimming took off 8 bases at V and 7 bases at J, with 14 bases between the two ends. Here the CDR3 reads CASSGTLFGYTF. CDR3 in DNA: TGTGCCAGCTCGGGGACGCTATTTGGCTACACCTTC.

The gene calls are TRBV6-2 or TRBV6-3 and TRBJ2-1, with 9 bases fitting TRBD2. The V gene end was trimmed by 2 bases and the J gene end by 0 bases; junction bases not matched to a gene: 5. Per germline, CDR1 MNHEY and CDR2 SVGEGT. The CDR3 contains 17 residues. The DNA for the CDR3 is TGTGCCAGCAGTTACCTCCCTAGCGGGGACTCCTACAATGAGCAGTTCTTC. Translation: CASSYLPSGDSYNEQFF.

V gene TRBV9 combines with J gene TRBJ2-1, with D possibly TRBD1 on 6 matching bases. V was clipped by 4 bases and J by 0 bases, with 11 bases between them. Germline assignment: CDR1 SGDLS and CDR2 YYNGEE. There are 15 residues in the CDR3. The CDR3 bases are TGTGCCAGCAGCACAACAGGGAGCTCCTACAATGAGCAGTTCTTC. Amino acids: CASSTTGSSYNEQFF.

The CDR3: CSVGSVRDSHRYF. As DNA, the CDR3 is TGCAGCGTTGGGAGTGTTCGGGACAGCCATCGGTACTTC. The chain uses TRBV29-1 and TRBJ2-7; TRBD1 agrees at 7 bases. Germline CDR1 reads SQVTM; CDR2 reads ANQGSEA. J lost 12 bases, V lost 4 bases, and 15 bases had no gene match. The CDR3 is made up of 13 amino acids.

This clone was seen just once. The rearrangement links TRBV19 to TRBJ2-3; tentative D call: TRBD2 (6 bases). The germline V gene encodes CDR1 LNHDA and CDR2 SQIVND (reference sequence). Trimming stripped 3 bases from V and 2 bases from J, with 12 bases between. The CDR3 loop spans 15 amino acids. The CDR3, as DNA: TGTGCCAGTAGTATTATGGGCGGGGACACAGATACGCAGTATTTT. It encodes CASSIMGGDTDTQYF.